The sequence of this T cell receptor beta chain was determined in a study of shared clonotypes between healthy human individuals. General study findings and limits: Approximately 5% was the fraction of naive CD4 clonotypes found shared across a handful of donors.

Methods used by the authors: ImmunoSEQ yielded junction-only sequences lacking quality scores, so filtering differed. Assay used: immunoSEQ multiplex PCR; TCRdb lists only in-frame clones, some missing. That table furnishes V, J and clone size, whereas the DNA furnished D and trimming. The table lists about 960,000 clones, about 80% of them singletons. The CDR3 has 15 residues. The germline V gene encodes CDR1 SGHAT and CDR2 FQNNGV. The germline V and J ends were trimmed by 5 bases and 9 bases, with 20 bases remaining between them. About this clone: Antigen unknown.

Naive CD4+ cells were CD45RA-selected; the remaining cells were memory. The source is a man younger than 35 in good health. The V and J genes are TRBV11-2 and TRBJ2-1; tentative D call: TRBD1 (5 bases). Sequencing was performed on memory CD4+ T cells sorted from blood. Documented subset: CD45RA-negative fraction. DNA of the CDR3: TGTGCCAGCAGCCAGGGTTCGAATACGGTGGGTGAGCAGTTCTTC. It specifies CASSQGSNTVGEQFF.